These 32 T cell receptor beta chains were sequenced from one sample in a study of blood T cell repertoires in COVID-19. Assay used: immunoSEQ multiplex PCR; TCRdb lists only in-frame clones, some missing. Here the sample spans about 160,000 clones, less than 85% being singletons. The sequencing input was PBMCs or T cells enriched from blood (not recorded which). The source of these receptors is a man aged 55 to 69 who had recovered from COVID-19.

This clone has a single count. The gene calls are TRBV7-2 and TRBJ1-4, with 11 nucleotides matching TRBD1. This CDR3 spans 14 amino acids. Germline lookup yields CDR1 SGHTA and CDR2 FQGNSA. After removal of 5 bases from V and 7 bases from J, the junction contained 3 bases not matched to a gene. This CDR3 is CASSAGQGGEKLFF. The DNA of the CDR3 is TGTGCCAGCAGCGCGGGACAGGGGGGTGAAAAACTGTTTTTT.

V usage is TRBV29-1 and J usage is TRBJ2-7; D unresolved. The length of the CDR3 is 12 residues. V gave up 3 bases and J gave up 3 bases, with 9 bases separating them. CDR1 and CDR2 (germline): SQVTM, ANQGSEA. The CDR3 bases are TGCAGCGTTGACGGTGAGAACTACGAGCAGTACTTC. It is translated as CSVDGENYEQYF.

This clone is a singleton in its sample. This rearrangement joins TRBV19 to TRBJ2-1; 10 nucleotides agree with TRBD2. CDR3 length: 14 residues. CDR1 is LNHDA and CDR2 is SQIVND in the germline V gene (reference sequence). The V and J ends lost 7 bases and 2 bases, in that order; junction bases with no gene match: 2. The CDR3 is CASKAGGPYNEQFF. The DNA for the CDR3 is TGTGCCAGTAAAGCGGGAGGGCCCTACAATGAGCAGTTCTTC.

The chain links TRBV9 to TRBJ2-1; 7 positions match TRBD1. The ends lost 4 bases at V and 5 bases at J; junction bases unmatched: 21. The CDR3 has 19 residues. Germline-derived CDR1 and CDR2 are SGDLS and YYNGEE. The CDR3 here is CASSSQDRRRLKEDNEQFF. For the CDR3, the DNA is TGTGCCAGCAGCTCACAGGACAGGCGTCGCTTGAAGGAGGACAATGAGCAGTTCTTC.

V gene TRBV5-1 combines with J gene TRBJ1-3; the D is unclear. The CDR3 has 14 residues. Trimming stripped 3 bases from V and 0 bases from J, with 7 bases between. Per the germline V gene, CDR1 is SGHRS and CDR2 is YFSETQ. The CDR3 loop reads CASSSGSSGNTIYF. CDR3 DNA: TGCGCCAGCAGCTCCGGGAGCTCTGGAAACACCATATATTTT. Filled out from reference TRBV5-1 and TRBJ1-3, the complete variable domain reads KAGVTQTPRYLIKTRGQQVTLSCSPISGHRSVSWYQQTPGQGLQFLFEYFSETQRNKGNFPGRFSGRQFSNSRSEMNVSTLELGDSALYLCASSSGSSGNTIYFGEGSWLTVV.

This chain uses TRBV27 with TRBJ1-1; D possibly corresponds to TRBD1 (5 bases). Trimming left V 5 bases short and J 0 bases short, with 10 bases between. CDR1 is MNHEY, CDR2 SMNVEV, per germline (reference sequence). CDR3 length equals 14 residues. The CDR3 DNA is TGTGCCAGCAGTAGGGGACTGATGAACACTGAAGCTTTCTTT. This gives the protein CASSRGLMNTEAFF.

This chain joins TRBV20-1 and TRBJ1-2, with TRBD1 matching 7 bases. CDR3 length equals 13 residues. J lost 5 bases, V lost 3 bases, and 6 bases had no gene match. Germline assignment: CDR1 DFQATT and CDR2 SNEGSKA (reference sequence). The CDR3 protein is CSASRGTAYGYTF. In DNA, the CDR3 is TGCAGTGCTAGTCGCGGGACAGCATATGGCTACACCTTC.

The rearrangement uses TRBV7-8 and TRBJ1-6; TRBD1 agrees at 10 bases. CDR1 SGHVS and CDR2 FQNEAQ come from the germline V gene. The CDR3 extends over 19 amino acids. After removal of 1 base from V and 12 bases from J, the junction contained 18 bases not matched to a gene. The chain's CDR3 is CASSLEGLTGGDVKEPLHF. CDR3 coding DNA: TGTGCCAGCAGCTTAGAGGGCCTGACAGGGGGCGACGTGAAGGAACCCCTCCACTTT.

The V gene is TRBV7-2, the J gene TRBJ2-3, with 12 bases aligning to TRBD2. The V gene end was trimmed by 9 bases and the J gene end by 6 bases; junction bases not matched to a gene: 7. Germline CDR1 is SGHTA and CDR2 is FQGNSA. This CDR3 comprises 14 residues. This CDR3 reads CASKPSGGADTQYF. CDR3 nucleotides: TGTGCCAGTAAACCTAGCGGGGGGGCCGATACGCAGTATTTT.

The chain combines TRBV5-1 with TRBJ2-7; D is unclear. Trimming shortened V by 0 bases and J by 7 bases, and 8 bases separated the two germline ends. The CDR3 extends over 12 amino acids. Germline lookup yields CDR1 SGHRS and CDR2 YFSETQ. CDR3 in amino acids: CASSLDGWEQYF. In DNA, the CDR3 is TGCGCCAGCAGCTTGGACGGGTGGGAGCAGTACTTC.

This clone was detected only a few times. The chain links TRBV5-4 to TRBJ2-2; TRBD2 agrees at 10 bases. The germline V gene has CDR1 SGHNT and CDR2 YYREEE (reference sequence). V lost 4 bases, J lost 4 bases, and 7 bases stayed unmatched. The CDR3 has 16 residues. The CDR3 DNA is TGTGCCAGCAGCGCCGTACTAGCGGGGTTCACCGGGGAGCTGTTTTTT. This sequence encodes CASSAVLAGFTGELFF.

This chain connects TRBV14 to TRBJ2-7; 9 bases agree with TRBD1. The V gene end was trimmed by 3 bases and the J gene end by 2 bases; junction bases not matched to a gene: 8. Germline V CDR1 and CDR2: SGHDN, FVKESK. The CDR3 runs to 16 residues. The CDR3 coding sequence is TGTGCCAGCAGCCACTTGGGACAGGGTGTGGCCTACGAGCAGTACTTC. It encodes CASSHLGQGVAYEQYF.

This clone was seen a few times. The chain carries TRBV7-9 and TRBJ2-5, with TRBD1 matching over 7 bases. V lost 4 bases and J lost 2; bases outside the gene matches: 4. Germline V CDR1 and CDR2: SEHNR, FQNEAQ (reference sequence). The CDR3 has 14 residues. The CDR3 sequence is CASSSWTGQETQYF. The CDR3 bases are TGTGCCAGCAGCTCGTGGACAGGACAAGAGACCCAGTACTTC.

Concerning this clone itself: This sample also contains other DNA sequences that code for the same CDR3. V gene TRBV6-1 combines with J gene TRBJ1-3; TRBD1 might be the D (5 bases). From germline, CDR1 is MNHNS and CDR2 SASEGT. The germline V and J ends were trimmed by 2 bases and 0 bases, with 8 bases remaining between them. The CDR3 runs 15 residues. The CDR3 nucleotides read TGTGCCAGCAGTGAACAGGGCAGCTCTGGAAACACCATATATTTT. Translated: CASSEQGSSGNTIYF.

The chain recombines TRBV5-1 with TRBJ2-2, with D perhaps TRBD2 (5 bases). Trimming stripped 3 bases from V and 4 bases from J, with 13 bases between. This CDR3 spans 15 amino acids. The germline gives CDR1 SGHRS, CDR2 YFSETQ. For the CDR3, the DNA is TGCGCCAGCAGCTCAACCGGGATACTCACCGGGGAGCTGTTTTTT. Residues: CASSSTGILTGELFF.

The chain carries TRBV7-2 and TRBJ2-1, with 9 bases that match TRBD2. V was clipped by 2 bases and J by 3 bases; unmatched bases: 5. CDR3 length: 16 residues. Per the germline V gene, CDR1 is SGHTA and CDR2 is FQGNSA. CDR3 DNA sequence: TGTGCCAGCAGCTTAAGTCCTAGCGGGAACTACAATGAGCAGTTCTTC. It yields the protein CASSLSPSGNYNEQFF.

This chain joins TRBV24-1 and TRBJ2-6; tentatively, D is TRBD1 (6 bases). V was clipped by 2 bases and J by 4 bases, with 11 bases between them. The CDR3 is 16 amino acids. Looked up from germline, CDR1 is KGHDR and CDR2 is SFDVKD. CDR3 amino acids: CATSDSGVAGANVLTF. The CDR3 DNA sequence: TGTGCCACCAGTGATTCAGGGGTCGCCGGGGCCAACGTCCTGACTTTC.

A few counts support this clone. The rearrangement links TRBV7-2 to TRBJ1-5, with 9 bases that match TRBD1. The germline gives CDR1 SGHTA, CDR2 FQGNSA. V was pared by 5 bases and J by 1 base, with 3 bases of the junction left unmatched. The CDR3 runs 15 residues. The CDR3 region has the DNA TGTGCCAGCAGCAGGGACAGGGAAAGCAATCAGCCCCAGCATTTT. It yields the protein CASSRDRESNQPQHF.

The chain couples TRBV21-1 to TRBJ1-1; no DNA check was done on the table's D call, TRBD1. TRBV21-1 is deemed a pseudogene. The CDR3 runs 15 residues. CDR3 sequence (DNA): TGTGCCAGCAGCGCTTCAGGGGTAGTGAACACTGAAGCTTTCTTT. This sequence encodes CASSASGVVNTEAFF.

The gene calls are TRBV27 and TRBJ2-2, with D possibly being TRBD2 (6 bases). Between the trimmed V and J ends, which lost 5 bases and 7 bases, there was a span of 14 bases. The germline V gene has CDR1 MNHEY and CDR2 SMNVEV (reference sequence). The CDR3 loop spans 14 amino acids. CDR3 in DNA: TGTGCCAGCAGTACCTGGGCGGGACGCGGGGAGCTGTTTTTT. Protein: CASSTWAGRGELFF.

V is TRBV5-1 and J is TRBJ2-3; D might be TRBD1 (5 bases). Germline V gene data show CDR1 as SGHRS and CDR2 as YFSETQ. This CDR3 is built from 15 residues. The V end was cut by 2 bases, the J end by 2 bases, with 12 bases between. The CDR3 bases are TGCGCCAGCAGCTTCCAGGACGGACACACAGATACGCAGTATTTT. Translated: CASSFQDGHTDTQYF. The whole variable domain, remainder taken from reference TRBV5-1 and TRBJ2-3, is KAGVTQTPRYLIKTRGQQVTLSCSPISGHRSVSWYQQTPGQGLQFLFEYFSETQRNKGNFPGRFSGRQFSNSRSEMNVSTLELGDSALYLCASSFQDGHTDTQYFGPGTRLTVL.

The chain carries TRBV19 and TRBJ1-5, with D tentatively TRBD1 (6 bases). Trimming took 6 bases from V and 10 from J, leaving 13 bases between them. The germline V gene has CDR1 LNHDA and CDR2 SQIVND (reference sequence). The CDR3 sequence is 12 residues long. CDR3 nucleotides: TGTGCCAGTAGCCCCACAGGGAGTCCCCAGCATTTT. It is translated as CASSPTGSPQHF.

The chain links TRBV27 to TRBJ1-2; 7 bases match TRBD1. Germline CDR1 is MNHEY and CDR2 is SMNVEV (reference sequence). The J segment lost 6 bases and the V segment lost 5 bases, leaving 9 bases of the junction unmatched. The CDR3 is made up of 14 amino acids. DNA for the CDR3: TGTGCCAGCAGTCCTTTCGACAGGGCCGATGGCTACACCTTC. Translation gives CASSPFDRADGYTF.

The CDR3 loop reads CASSPRDSPLHF. In nucleotides, the CDR3 is TGTGCCAGCAGTCCCCGGGATTCACCCCTCCACTTT. The chain combines TRBV6-6 with TRBJ1-6; no definite D call. The CDR3 length is 12 residues. Looked up from germline, CDR1 is MNHNY and CDR2 is SVGAGI (reference sequence). V shed 5 bases and J shed 8 bases, with 7 bases lying between them.

The chain employs TRBV5-1 and TRBJ1-2; TRBD1 agrees at 7 bases. Per the germline V gene, CDR1 is SGHRS and CDR2 is YFSETQ. After removal of 0 bases from V and 4 bases from J, the junction contained 15 bases not matched to a gene. This CDR3 is built from 18 residues. CDR3 bases: TGCGCCAGCAGCTTGGAAGGCCACTCTCAGGGGGGCAGCTATGGCTACACCTTC. It yields the protein CASSLEGHSQGGSYGYTF.

The chain combines TRBV9 with TRBJ1-5; the match to TRBD1 covers 9 bases. Germline CDR1 reads SGDLS; CDR2 reads YYNGEE. The CDR3 consists of 17 residues. V lost 1 base and J lost 2; bases outside the gene matches: 7. CDR3 loop: CASSVPGRTGGNQPQHF. The CDR3 DNA follows: TGTGCCAGCAGCGTACCGGGGAGGACAGGGGGCAATCAGCCCCAGCATTTT.

This clone turned up a few times. The rearrangement joins TRBV2 to TRBJ1-4, with D perhaps matching TRBD1 (6 bases). The germline V and J ends were trimmed by 7 bases and 7 bases, with 22 bases remaining between them. CDR3 length: 16 amino acids. Looked up from germline, CDR1 is SNHLY and CDR2 is FYNNEI. CDR3 in amino acids: CASKQGPAGVGEKLFF. As DNA, the CDR3 is TGTGCCAGCAAACAGGGCCCCGCCGGGGTGGGTGAAAAACTGTTTTTT.

The chain couples TRBV28 to TRBJ1-1, with a weak D call TRBD1 (5 bases). The V gene lost 8 bases and the J gene lost 0 bases, with 13 bases spanning the gap. The CDR3 length is 14 residues. CDR1 and CDR2 from the germline V gene are MDHEN and SYDVKM. Written as DNA, the CDR3 is TGTGCCAGCGCCTCAGGGCCCATGAACACTGAAGCTTTCTTT. It yields the protein CASASGPMNTEAFF.

The genes are TRBV4-1 and TRBJ1-3, with 8 nucleotides matching TRBD1. Germline CDR1 reads MGHRA; CDR2 reads YSYEKL. The CDR3 has 16 residues. Trimming removed 3 bases from V and 4 bases from J; junction bases left unmatched: 8. Written as DNA, the CDR3 is TGCGCCAGCAGCCAGGAGCAGGGGGCGAAAGGAAACACCATATATTTT. Amino acid sequence: CASSQEQGAKGNTIYF.

The chain is built from TRBV11-3 and TRBJ2-2, with D possibly TRBD1 on 6 matching bases. Germline assignment: CDR1 SGHNT and CDR2 YENEEA. V was trimmed by 7 bases and J by 3 bases, leaving 18 bases between them. The CDR3 is 16 residues long. In DNA, the CDR3 is TGTGCCAGCAAGTCGGCTTTGGGGGCGGACACCGGGGAGCTGTTTTTT. This sequence encodes CASKSALGADTGELFF.

V is TRBV28 and J is TRBJ2-5, with D unresolved. Germline CDR1 is MDHEN and CDR2 is SYDVKM. V lost 2 bases and J 0 bases, leaving 13 bases between the germline ends. The CDR3 has 16 amino acids. CDR3 in DNA: TGTGCCAGCAGTTTAATCTCTTCGGTGCACCAAGAGACCCAGTACTTC. Its translation is CASSLISSVHQETQYF.

This clone was detected only once. J is TRBJ1-5 and V is TRBV6-5, with D perhaps TRBD1 (5 bases). V was cut by 4 bases and J by 1 base, with 14 bases left in between. CDR3 length: 16 residues. Germline V lookup: CDR1 MNHEY, CDR2 SVGAGI. The CDR3 protein is CASSSTTGLSNQPQHF. The CDR3 DNA follows: TGTGCCAGCAGTTCCACCACAGGTCTGAGCAATCAGCCCCAGCATTTT.